The 16 T cell receptor beta chains below come from one sample, sequenced in a study of cytomegalovirus exposure and HLA in healthy donors. This PCR relied on a set of 60 Vbeta primers and 13 Jbeta primers. This table comes from immunoSEQ multiplex PCR, and its TCRdb copy is limited to in-frame clones, with some not included. The data contain about 110,000 clones, 70% of them singletons. Source material: PBMCs. The receptors stem from a man aged 35 to 55 in good health and CMV-seropositive.

This chain links TRBV28 with TRBJ2-2; unclear D gene. Germline CDR1 is MDHEN and CDR2 is SYDVKM. This CDR3 is 14 amino acids long. V was pared by 4 bases and J by 0 bases, with 6 bases between. DNA for the CDR3: TGTGCCAGCAGTTACAGAGCGAACACCGGGGAGCTGTTTTTT. Translated, it gives CASSYRANTGELFF.

The chain carries TRBV29-1 and TRBJ2-5, with D perhaps matching TRBD2 (6 bases). Germline assignment: CDR1 SQVTM and CDR2 ANQGSEA. V shed 1 base and J shed 2 bases, with 11 bases lying between them. There are 14 residues in the CDR3. As DNA, the CDR3 is TGCAGCGTTGAAGGGGTTGGAGGGCAAGAGACCCAGTACTTC. Translation gives CSVEGVGGQETQYF.

This clone has just a few counts. This chain joins TRBV6-1 and TRBJ1-4; TRBD1 might be the D (5 bases). The germline CDR1 and CDR2 sequences are MNHNS and SASEGT. The CDR3 runs 12 residues. V lost 7 bases, J lost 6 bases, and 9 bases lay in between. Here the CDR3 DNA reads TGTGCCAGCATGGGGCCGGATGAAAAACTGTTTTTT. Protein: CASMGPDEKLFF.

The table lists this clone with a count of one. V and J are TRBV28 and TRBJ1-4; D possibly corresponds to TRBD1 (5 bases). Trimming removed 7 bases at V and 1 base at J, with 7 bases between. CDR3 length equals 13 residues. CDR1 is MDHEN, CDR2 SYDVKM, per germline. The CDR3 is CASNTGTNEKLFF. CDR3 nucleotide sequence: TGTGCCAGCAATACAGGAACTAATGAAAAACTGTTTTTT. The whole variable domain, remainder taken from reference TRBV28 and TRBJ1-4, is DVKVTQSSRYLVKRTGEKVFLECVQDMDHENMFWYRQDPGLGLRLIYFSYDVKMKEKGDIPEGYSVSREKKERFSLILESASTNQTSMYLCASNTGTNEKLFFGSGTQLSVL.

Here the CDR3 DNA reads TGTGCCAGCAGTTTAAAACTAGCGGGCGAGGAAACCTACGAGCAGTACTTC. This codes for CASSLKLAGEETYEQYF. This rearrangement joins TRBV28 to TRBJ2-7, with 9 bases lining up with TRBD2. The CDR3 is 17 residues long. Germline trimming cut 2 bases from V and 2 bases from J; bases unmatched to any gene: 10. Germline CDR1 and CDR2: MDHEN and SYDVKM.

The chain recombines TRBV21-1 with TRBJ1-1; whether TRBD1, the table's D call, matches the DNA was not checked. TRBV21-1 is shown as a pseudogene. This CDR3 has 15 residues. The CDR3 is CASSKAMALNTEAFF. Here the CDR3 DNA reads TGTGCCAGCAGCAAAGCGATGGCCCTGAACACTGAAGCTTTCTTT.

This chain connects TRBV5-4 to TRBJ2-5, with 9 nucleotides matching TRBD1. V trimming: 3 bases; J trimming: 5 bases; junction bases outside the gene matches: 5. Germline V lookup: CDR1 SGHNT, CDR2 YYREEE (reference sequence). There are 14 residues in the CDR3. CDR3 residues: CASSWGQGVETQYF. CDR3 coding DNA: TGTGCCAGCAGCTGGGGACAGGGTGTTGAGACCCAGTACTTC.

The chain joins TRBV5-1 to TRBJ2-2; 10 bases line up with TRBD1. J lost 7 bases, V lost 4 bases, and 7 bases had no gene match. This CDR3 contains 15 residues. From germline, CDR1 is SGHRS and CDR2 YFSETQ. The CDR3 loop reads CASSLGQGLIGELFF. DNA of the CDR3: TGCGCCAGCAGCCTGGGACAGGGGCTCATCGGGGAGCTGTTTTTT.

V and J are TRBV7-8 and TRBJ2-4, with D unresolved. The germline gives CDR1 SGHVS, CDR2 FQNEAQ. The V end lost 5 bases, the J end lost 3 bases, and 17 bases lay between the germline ends. The CDR3 is 16 residues long. Here the CDR3 DNA reads TGTGCCAGCAGCCCGCTGGATATGTCAGGCAAAAACATTCAGTACTTC. This sequence encodes CASSPLDMSGKNIQYF.

This clone was seen a few times. The V gene is TRBV6-5, the J gene TRBJ1-1; a possible D gene is TRBD1 (6 bases). Trimming removed 7 bases at V and 3 bases at J, with 15 bases between. Germline V gives CDR1 MNHEY, CDR2 SVGAGI. The CDR3 has 14 residues. CDR3 in DNA: TGTGCCAGCAAGAGACAGGTGCGTTACACTGAAGCTTTCTTT. Translated: CASKRQVRYTEAFF.

The J gene is TRBJ1-1, the V gene TRBV2; 7 nucleotides align to TRBD1. CDR3 length equals 14 residues. V was pared by 6 bases and J by 0 bases, with 4 bases of the junction left unmatched. Per the germline V gene, CDR1 is SNHLY and CDR2 is FYNNEI. The CDR3 loop reads CASSSDRVNTEAFF. For the CDR3, the DNA is TGTGCCAGCAGCTCTGACAGGGTGAACACTGAAGCTTTCTTT.

This clone was seen a few times. The V gene is TRBV14, the J gene TRBJ1-3; no definite D call. CDR1 SGHDN and CDR2 FVKESK come from the germline V gene. The CDR3 spans 15 residues. V lost 0 bases and J lost 4, with 10 bases in between. The CDR3 sequence is CASSQDRLRGNTIYF. The CDR3 DNA is TGTGCCAGCAGCCAAGATCGGTTACGGGGAAACACCATATATTTT.

CDR3 sequence reads: CASRDSGLSYNEQFF. CDR3 in DNA: TGTGCCAGCAGGGATAGCGGGTTGAGCTACAATGAGCAGTTCTTC. This chain joins TRBV27 and TRBJ2-1; 7 positions match TRBD2. CDR1 and CDR2 from the germline V gene are MNHEY and SMNVEV (reference sequence). The V segment lost 6 bases and the J segment 3 bases; nucleotides outside the gene matches: 8. This CDR3 is built from 15 residues.

The chain carries TRBV7-9 and TRBJ2-3, with no clear D. Trimming left V 3 bases short and J 4 bases short, with 8 bases between. CDR1 is SEHNR, CDR2 FQNEAQ, per germline (reference sequence). The CDR3 has 13 residues. The chain's CDR3 is CASSLTPSDTQYF. CDR3 DNA sequence: TGTGCCAGCAGCTTGACTCCCTCAGATACGCAGTATTTT.

The chain links TRBV6-1 to TRBJ2-3; 13 bases agree with TRBD2. J lost 5 bases, V lost 4 bases, and 6 bases had no gene match. CDR1 and CDR2 (germline): MNHNS, SASEGT. The length of the CDR3 is 16 residues. This chain's CDR3 is CASSVGLAGARDTQYF. Here the CDR3 DNA reads TGTGCCAGCAGTGTTGGACTAGCGGGAGCGAGAGATACGCAGTATTTT.

The chain joins TRBV11-2 to TRBJ1-4; tentative D call: TRBD1 (5 bases). The germline CDR1 and CDR2 sequences are SGHAT and FQNNGV. Trimming removed 1 base at V and 7 bases at J, with 10 bases between. The CDR3 is 14 residues long. Written as DNA, the CDR3 is TGTGCCAGCAGCTTAGGGGCAGGGTCTGAAAAACTGTTTTTT. Amino acids: CASSLGAGSEKLFF.